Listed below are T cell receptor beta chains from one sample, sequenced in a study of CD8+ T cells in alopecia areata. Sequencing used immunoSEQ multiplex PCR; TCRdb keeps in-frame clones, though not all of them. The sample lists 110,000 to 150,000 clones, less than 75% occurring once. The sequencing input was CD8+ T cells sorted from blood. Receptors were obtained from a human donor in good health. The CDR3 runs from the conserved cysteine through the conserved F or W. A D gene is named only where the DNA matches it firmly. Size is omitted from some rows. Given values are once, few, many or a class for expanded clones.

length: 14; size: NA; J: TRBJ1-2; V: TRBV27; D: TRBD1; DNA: TGTGCCAGCAGAGGGTCGGGACAGGGGCATGGCTACACCTTC; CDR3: CASRGSGQGHGYTF
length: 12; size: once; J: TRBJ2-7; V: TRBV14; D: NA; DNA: TGTGCCAGCAGCCAAATCTACGACGAGCAGTACTTC; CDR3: CASSQIYDEQYF
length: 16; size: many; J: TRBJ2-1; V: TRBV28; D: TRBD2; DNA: TGTGCCAGCAGTTTTTCTAGCGGGAGAAAGTACAATGAGCAGTTCTTC; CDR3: CASSFSSGRKYNEQFF
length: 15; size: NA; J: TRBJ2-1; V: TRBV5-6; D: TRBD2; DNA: TGTGCCAGCAGCAGGGGACTAATCCTGAGTAATGAGCAGTTCTTC; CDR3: CASSRGLILSNEQFF
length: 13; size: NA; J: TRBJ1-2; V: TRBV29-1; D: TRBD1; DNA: TGCAGCGTACCCGGGACAGGGCTTGAAGGCTACACCTTC; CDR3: CSVPGTGLEGYTF
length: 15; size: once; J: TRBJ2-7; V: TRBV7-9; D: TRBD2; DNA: TGTGCCAGCAGCTCGACTAGCGGGTTAACCTACGAGCAGTACTTC; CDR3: CASSSTSGLTYEQYF
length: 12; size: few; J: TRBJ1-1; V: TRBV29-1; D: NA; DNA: TGCAGCGGGGAGGGAAAGTCCACTGAAGCTTTCTTT; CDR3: CSGEGKSTEAFF
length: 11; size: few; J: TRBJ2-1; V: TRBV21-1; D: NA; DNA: TGTGCCAGCCCGGGAGACGATGAGCAGTTCTTC; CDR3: CASPGDDEQFF
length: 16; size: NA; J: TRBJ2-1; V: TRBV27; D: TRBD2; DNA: TGTGCCAGCAGTCCCTCTAGCGGGAGGGCCGGCAATGAGCAGTTCTTC; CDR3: CASSPSSGRAGNEQFF
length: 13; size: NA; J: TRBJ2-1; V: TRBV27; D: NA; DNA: TGTGCCAGCAGTCAGAGACTTCACAATGAGCAGTTCTTC; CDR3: CASSQRLHNEQFF
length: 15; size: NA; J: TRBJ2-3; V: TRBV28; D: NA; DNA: TGTGCCAGCAGTTTAAGTGAGAGAGGGACAGATACGCAGTATTTT; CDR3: CASSLSERGTDTQYF
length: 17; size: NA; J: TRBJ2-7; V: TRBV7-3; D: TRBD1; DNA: TGTGCCAGCAGCTTTGGTCGGGACAGGGAAGGGGTCTACGAGCAGTACTTC; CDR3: CASSFGRDREGVYEQYF
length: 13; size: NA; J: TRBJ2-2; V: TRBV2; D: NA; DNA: TGTGCCATAAGTGGACAGAACACCGGGGAGCTGTTTTTT; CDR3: CAISGQNTGELFF
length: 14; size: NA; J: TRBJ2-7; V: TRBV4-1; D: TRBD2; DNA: TGCGCCAGCAGCCAGACTAGCGGCACCTACGAGCAGTACTTC; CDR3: CASSQTSGTYEQYF
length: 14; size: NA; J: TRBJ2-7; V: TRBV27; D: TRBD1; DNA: TGTGCCAGCAGTTGGACAGGGTCGTTCGGCGAGCAGTACTTC; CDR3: CASSWTGSFGEQYF
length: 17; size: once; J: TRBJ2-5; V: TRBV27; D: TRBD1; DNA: TGTGCCAGCAGTTTGGACCCCCGCGACAGGGGCCAAGAGACCCAGTACTTC; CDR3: CASSLDPRDRGQETQYF
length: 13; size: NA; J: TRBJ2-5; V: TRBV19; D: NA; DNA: TGTGCCAGTAGTATAGGGCCGTTTGAGACCCAGTACTTC; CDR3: CASSIGPFETQYF
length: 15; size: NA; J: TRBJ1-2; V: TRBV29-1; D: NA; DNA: TGCAGCGTACATACTACAGGGTCTGAGAGGGATGGCTACACCTTC; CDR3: CSVHTTGSERDGYTF
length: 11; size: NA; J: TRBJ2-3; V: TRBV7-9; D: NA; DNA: TGTGCCAGCAGCTACACAGATACGCAGTATTTT; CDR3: CASSYTDTQYF
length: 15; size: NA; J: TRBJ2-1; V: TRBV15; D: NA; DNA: TGTGCCACCAGCAGAGCCACGGATTCCTACAATGAGCAGTTCTTC; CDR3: CATSRATDSYNEQFF
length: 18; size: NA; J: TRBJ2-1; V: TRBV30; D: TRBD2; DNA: TGTGCCTGGAGGGACGGACTAGCGGGAGGCCTGCCTTACAATGAGCAGTTCTTC; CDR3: CAWRDGLAGGLPYNEQFF
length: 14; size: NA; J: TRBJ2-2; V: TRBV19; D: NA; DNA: TGTGCCAGTGAACAGGGAGCGAGGACCGGGGAGCTGTTTTTT; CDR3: CASEQGARTGELFF
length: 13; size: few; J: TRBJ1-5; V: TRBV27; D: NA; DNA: TGTGCCAGCAGTTTTGGAAAGGCTCAGCCCCAGCATTTT; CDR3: CASSFGKAQPQHF
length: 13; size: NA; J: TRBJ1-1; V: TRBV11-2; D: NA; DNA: TGTGCCAGCAGCTTAGGGTTAGGGTGGGGAGCTTTCTTT; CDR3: CASSLGLGWGAFF
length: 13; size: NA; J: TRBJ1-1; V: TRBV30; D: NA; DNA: TGTGCCTGGAGTCTCAGTTCGAGCACTGAAGCTTTCTTT; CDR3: CAWSLSSSTEAFF
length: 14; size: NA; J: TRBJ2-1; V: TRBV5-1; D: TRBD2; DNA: TGCGCCAGCAGCTCTAGCGGCCCCTACAATGAGCAGTTCTTC; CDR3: CASSSSGPYNEQFF
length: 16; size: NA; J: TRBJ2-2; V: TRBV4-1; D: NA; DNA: TGCGCCAGCAGCCTAGCCGGAGGGGGAAACACCGGGGAGCTGTTTTTT; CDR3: CASSLAGGGNTGELFF
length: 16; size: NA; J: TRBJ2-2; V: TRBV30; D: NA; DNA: TGTGCCTGGACGGGATCCAGGACAGAGAACACCGGGGAGCTGTTTTTT; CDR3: CAWTGSRTENTGELFF
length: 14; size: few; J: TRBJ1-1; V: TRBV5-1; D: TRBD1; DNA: TGCGCCAGCAGCTTTACACAGGGGGGCCCTGAAGCTTTCTTT; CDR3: CASSFTQGGPEAFF
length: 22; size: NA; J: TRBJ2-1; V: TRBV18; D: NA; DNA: TGTGCCAGCTCACCGGGTTCCGGGGACGCCCGGCGGTTTAAGGTCTCCTACAATGAGCAGTTCTTC; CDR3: CASSPGSGDARRFKVSYNEQFF
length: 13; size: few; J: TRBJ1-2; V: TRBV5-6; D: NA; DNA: TGTGCCAGCAGGCCGGACGTGGGCTATGGCTACACCTTC; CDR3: CASRPDVGYGYTF
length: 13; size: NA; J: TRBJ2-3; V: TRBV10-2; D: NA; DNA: TGCGCCAGCAGTGAGTTCCGTAGAGATACGCAGTATTTT; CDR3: CASSEFRRDTQYF
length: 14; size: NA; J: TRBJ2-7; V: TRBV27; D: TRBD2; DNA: TGTGCCAGCAGTTTGGGAGGGGCACCCTACGAGCAGTACTTC; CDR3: CASSLGGAPYEQYF
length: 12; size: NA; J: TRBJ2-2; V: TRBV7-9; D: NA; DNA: TGTGCCAGCAGCCCCCTGACCGGGGAGCTGTTTTTT; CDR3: CASSPLTGELFF
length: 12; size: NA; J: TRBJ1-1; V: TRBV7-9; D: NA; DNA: TGTGCCAGCAGCTCCCGCCACACTGAAGCTTTCTTT; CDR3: CASSSRHTEAFF
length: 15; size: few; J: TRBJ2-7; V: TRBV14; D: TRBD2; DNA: TGTGCCAGCAGCGACGGGACTAGCGGCTCCTACGAGCAGTACTTC; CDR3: CASSDGTSGSYEQYF
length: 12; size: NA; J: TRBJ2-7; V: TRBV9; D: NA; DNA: TGTGCCAGCAGCGGACCCGCGGCCGAGCAGTACTTC; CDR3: CASSGPAAEQYF
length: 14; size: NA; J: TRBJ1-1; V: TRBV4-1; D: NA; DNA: TGCGCCAGCAGCCCGCAAACAGTTTTCACTGAAGCTTTCTTT; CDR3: CASSPQTVFTEAFF
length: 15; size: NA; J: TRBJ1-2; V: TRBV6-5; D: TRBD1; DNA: TGTGCCAGCAGTTCCCGGACAGGTCCTAACTATGGCTACACCTTC; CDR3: CASSSRTGPNYGYTF
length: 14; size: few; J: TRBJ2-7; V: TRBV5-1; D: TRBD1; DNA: TGCGCCAGCAGCTTGGGGACAGGGGGCTACGAGCAGTACTTC; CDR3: CASSLGTGGYEQYF
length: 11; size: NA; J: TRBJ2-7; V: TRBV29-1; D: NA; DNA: TGCAGCGTTGAAATTTGGGGGGAGCAGTACTTC; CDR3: CSVEIWGEQYF
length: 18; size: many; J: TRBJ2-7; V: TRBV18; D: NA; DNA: TGTGCCAGCTCACCACGTCGTTTAATTCGGACAGACGACGACGAGCAGTACTTC; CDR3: CASSPRRLIRTDDDEQYF
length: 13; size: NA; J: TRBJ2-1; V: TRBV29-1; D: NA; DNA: TGCAGCGTCGGTTTAAGCGGCTACAATGAGCAGTTCTTC; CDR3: CSVGLSGYNEQFF
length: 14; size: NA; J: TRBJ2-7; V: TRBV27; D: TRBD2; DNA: TGTGCCAGCAGTTTCTTAGCGGGAGTATACGAGCAGTACTTC; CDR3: CASSFLAGVYEQYF
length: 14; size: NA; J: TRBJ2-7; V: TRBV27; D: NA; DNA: TGTGCCAGCAGCGGACAGACGAGCTCCTACGAGCAGTACTTC; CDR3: CASSGQTSSYEQYF
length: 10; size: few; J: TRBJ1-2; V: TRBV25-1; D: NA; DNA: TGTGCCAGCTCTGGGGATGGCTACACCTTC; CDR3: CASSGDGYTF
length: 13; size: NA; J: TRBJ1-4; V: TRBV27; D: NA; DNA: TGTGCCAGCAGTTTAAGCCCCAATGAAAAACTGTTTTTT; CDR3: CASSLSPNEKLFF
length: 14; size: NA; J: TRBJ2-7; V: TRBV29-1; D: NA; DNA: TGCAGCGTTGAAGGGTTGGACGCTTGGGACGAGCAGTACTTC; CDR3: CSVEGLDAWDEQYF